The 15 T cell receptor beta chains listed next were all sequenced from one sample in a study of pediatric ulcerative colitis. Data came from immunoSEQ multiplex PCR; TCRdb stores just in-frame clones and leaves some out. The data show 55,000 to 75,000 clones, with less than 90% seen just once and around 3.6% held by the top ten. Input material: blood. All receptors come from a boy aged 5-17 years with severe ulcerative colitis.

The gene calls are TRBV4-3 and TRBJ2-3; 9 positions match TRBD2. This CDR3 comprises 16 residues. Germline CDR1 LGHNA, CDR2 YSLEER. V lost 4 bases and J lost 3; bases outside the gene matches: 8. The CDR3 nucleotides are TGCGCCAGCAGCCGGGGTAGCGGGAGCGGAACAGATACGCAGTATTTT. As protein: CASSRGSGSGTDTQYF.

V is TRBV30 and J is TRBJ2-5; 7 nucleotides agree with TRBD2. The CDR3 has 14 amino acids. V trimming: 0 bases; J trimming: 5 bases; junction bases outside the gene matches: 6. Germline CDR1 reads GTSNPN; CDR2 reads SVGIG (reference sequence). CDR3 amino acids: CAWSVGGTKETQYF. The CDR3 region has the DNA TGTGCCTGGAGTGTGGGAGGGACGAAGGAGACCCAGTACTTC.

The rearrangement uses TRBV19 and TRBJ1-2; TRBD1 is a possible D gene (5 bases). From germline, CDR1 is LNHDA and CDR2 SQIVND (reference sequence). Trimming stripped 3 bases from V and 4 bases from J, with 12 bases between. There are 14 residues in the CDR3. CDR3 in DNA: TGTGCCAGTAGTATCGGGGCAGGCAGCTATGGCTACACCTTC. Translation: CASSIGAGSYGYTF.

V is TRBV19 and J is TRBJ1-1; a possible D gene is TRBD1 (5 bases). Germline CDR1 is LNHDA and CDR2 is SQIVND (reference sequence). V lost 2 bases, J lost 10 bases, and 17 bases lay in between. The CDR3 contains 14 residues. CDR3: CASSISAGGLRAFF. In DNA form, the CDR3 reads TGTGCCAGTAGTATAAGTGCCGGGGGATTACGAGCTTTCTTT.

The genes are TRBV7-9 and TRBJ2-1; 12 bases match TRBD2. Germline lookup yields CDR1 SEHNR and CDR2 FQNEAQ (reference sequence). With 5 bases clipped from V and 10 bases from J, the junction kept 12 bases outside the gene matches. CDR3 length: 16 residues. The CDR3 DNA sequence: TGTGCCAGCAGCCCTACCTTGACTAGCGGGAGTGGGGAGCAGTTCTTC. As protein: CASSPTLTSGSGEQFF.

V usage is TRBV2 and J usage is TRBJ2-1, with D possibly matching TRBD2 (5 bases). This CDR3 region has 15 residues. Germline CDR1 is SNHLY and CDR2 is FYNNEI. V lost 1 base to trimming and J lost 3 bases, with 10 bases between them. This CDR3 is CASSEGPGNYNEQFF. CDR3 DNA sequence: TGTGCCAGCAGTGAAGGACCGGGGAACTACAATGAGCAGTTCTTC.

The chain uses TRBV5-1 and TRBJ2-1; D perhaps matches TRBD2 (6 bases). Per the germline V gene, CDR1 is SGHRS and CDR2 is YFSETQ. The CDR3 has 14 residues. The V end was cut by 6 bases, the J end by 4 bases, with 14 bases between. CDR3 protein: CASTSGAIYNEQFF. The CDR3 nucleotides are TGCGCCAGCACCTCGGGAGCGATATACAATGAGCAGTTCTTC.

The chain joins TRBV7-2 to TRBJ1-2; no clear D. The germline V gene encodes CDR1 SGHTA and CDR2 FQGNSA. Trimming left V 4 bases short and J 0 bases short, with 15 bases between. The CDR3 is 16 amino acids. DNA for the CDR3: TGTGCCAGCAGCTCCGCTGGCGTTAGAGCTAACTATGGCTACACCTTC. Residues: CASSSAGVRANYGYTF.

The J gene is TRBJ2-1, the V gene TRBV29-1; 9 nucleotides match TRBD2. The germline V gene has CDR1 SQVTM and CDR2 ANQGSEA. This CDR3 region has 14 residues. With V trimmed by 3 bases and J by 4 bases, 4 bases remained unmatched. Here the CDR3 DNA reads TGCAGCGTTGAGTCTAGCGGGGATTACAATGAGCAGTTCTTC. Translation: CSVESSGDYNEQFF.

This sequence joins TRBV19 and TRBJ1-1; 9 nucleotides line up with TRBD1. The CDR3 length is 14 residues. Germline V gives CDR1 LNHDA, CDR2 SQIVND (reference sequence). V lost 9 bases and J lost 2; bases outside the gene matches: 7. CDR3 region: CASRDRDLNTEAFF. The CDR3, as DNA: TGTGCCAGCCGGGACAGGGATTTAAACACTGAAGCTTTCTTT.

The V gene is TRBV7-2, the J gene TRBJ1-1; D is undetermined. CDR1 SGHTA and CDR2 FQGNSA come from the germline V gene. CDR3 length: 13 amino acids. The ends were cut back, 3 bases at V and 1 base at J, with 6 bases in the middle. CDR3 DNA sequence: TGTGCCAGCAGCTTTGGGGAGAACACTGAAGCTTTCTTT. This translates into CASSFGENTEAFF.

This clone was seen only a few times. The J gene is TRBJ2-2, the V gene TRBV7-6, with 9 nucleotides matching TRBD2. The V and J ends lost 1 base and 6 bases, in that order; junction bases with no gene match: 9. There are 17 residues in the CDR3. CDR1 SGHVS and CDR2 FNYEAQ come from the germline V gene. The CDR3 DNA follows: TGTGCCAGCAGCTTAGAAGGGCTAGCGGGAATTCCCGGGGAGCTGTTTTTT. Its protein is CASSLEGLAGIPGELFF.

The chain has TRBV30 and TRBJ2-1; 14 bases line up with TRBD2. The CDR3 loop spans 15 amino acids. Germline V gives CDR1 GTSNPN, CDR2 SVGIG (reference sequence). With 3 bases clipped from V and 2 bases from J, the junction kept 0 bases outside the gene matches. CDR3 DNA: TGTGCCTGGAGGACTAGCGGGAGGGCCTACAATGAGCAGTTCTTC. Protein product: CAWRTSGRAYNEQFF. Looking up the rest from reference TRBV30 and TRBJ2-1 gives the full variable domain: SQTIHQWPATLVQPVGSPLSLECTVEGTSNPNLYWYRQAAGRGLQLLFYSVGIGQISSEVPQNLSASRPQDRQFILSSKKLLLSDSGFYLCAWRTSGRAYNEQFFGPGTRLTVL.

The chain recombines TRBV7-2 with TRBJ2-7; TRBD2 aligns across 13 bases. The trim removed 5 bases at V and 3 bases at J, leaving 7 bases unmatched. CDR1 and CDR2 (germline): SGHTA, FQGNSA. This CDR3 has 16 amino acids. In DNA, the CDR3 is TGTGCCAGCAGCCCAGGACTAGCGGGAGTAATCTACGAGCAGTACTTC. Translating it yields CASSPGLAGVIYEQYF.

The V gene is TRBV5-1, the J gene TRBJ2-3, with no clear D. Germline loops: CDR1 SGHRS, CDR2 YFSETQ. There are 14 residues in the CDR3. Trimming removed 3 bases at V and 0 bases at J, with 8 bases between. CDR3 in DNA: TGCGCCAGCAGCTCGTTATTTAGCACAGATACGCAGTATTTT. It specifies CASSSLFSTDTQYF. The whole variable domain, remainder taken from reference TRBV5-1 and TRBJ2-3, is KAGVTQTPRYLIKTRGQQVTLSCSPISGHRSVSWYQQTPGQGLQFLFEYFSETQRNKGNFPGRFSGRQFSNSRSEMNVSTLELGDSALYLCASSSLFSTDTQYFGPGTRLTVL.